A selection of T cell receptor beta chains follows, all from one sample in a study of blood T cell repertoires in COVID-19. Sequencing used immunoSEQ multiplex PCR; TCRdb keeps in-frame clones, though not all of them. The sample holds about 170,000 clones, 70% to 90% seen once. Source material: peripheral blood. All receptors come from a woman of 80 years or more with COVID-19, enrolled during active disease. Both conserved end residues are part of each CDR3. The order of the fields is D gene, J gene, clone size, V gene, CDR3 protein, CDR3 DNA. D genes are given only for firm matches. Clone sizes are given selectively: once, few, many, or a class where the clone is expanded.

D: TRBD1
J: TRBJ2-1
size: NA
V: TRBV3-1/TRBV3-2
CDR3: CASSYGQGNNEQFF
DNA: TGTGCCAGCAGCTACGGACAGGGTAACAATGAGCAGTTCTTC

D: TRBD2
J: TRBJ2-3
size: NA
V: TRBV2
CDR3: CASERGPSTDTQYF
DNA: TGTGCCAGCGAGCGGGGGCCTAGCACAGATACGCAGTATTTT

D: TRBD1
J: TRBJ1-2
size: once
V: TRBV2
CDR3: CASKLTGGDYGYTF
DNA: TGTGCCAGCAAGCTGACAGGGGGAGACTATGGCTACACCTTC

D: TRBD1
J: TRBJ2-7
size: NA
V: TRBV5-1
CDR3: CASSLGGQGTYEQYF
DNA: TGCGCCAGCAGCTTGGGGGGACAGGGGACCTACGAGCAGTACTTC

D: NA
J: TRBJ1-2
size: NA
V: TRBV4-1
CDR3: CASSAPWRNNNYGYTF
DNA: TGCGCCAGCAGCGCTCCCTGGAGGAATAATAACTATGGCTACACCTTC

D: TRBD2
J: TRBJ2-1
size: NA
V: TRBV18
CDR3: CASSTTSGTYNEQFF
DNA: TGTGCCAGCTCAACCACTAGCGGGACCTACAATGAGCAGTTCTTC

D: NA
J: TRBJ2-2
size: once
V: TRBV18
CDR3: CASSPPPEGTGELFF
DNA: TGTGCCAGCTCACCACCGCCCGAGGGAACCGGGGAGCTGTTTTTT

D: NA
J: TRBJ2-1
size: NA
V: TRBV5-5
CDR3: CASSPPPVSGEQFF
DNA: TGTGCCAGCAGCCCACCCCCCGTGTCCGGTGAGCAGTTCTTC

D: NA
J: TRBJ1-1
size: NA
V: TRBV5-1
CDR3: CASRSDGIEAFF
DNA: TGCGCCAGCAGATCCGACGGGATTGAAGCTTTCTTT

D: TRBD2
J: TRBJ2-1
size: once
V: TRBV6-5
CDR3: CASRSPAGGTGEQFF
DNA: TGTGCCAGCAGGTCCCCAGCGGGAGGGACCGGTGAGCAGTTCTTC

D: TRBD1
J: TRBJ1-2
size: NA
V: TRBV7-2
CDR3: CASSLGGTGQGGYTF
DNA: TGTGCCAGCAGCTTAGGTGGGACAGGTCAGGGTGGCTACACCTTC

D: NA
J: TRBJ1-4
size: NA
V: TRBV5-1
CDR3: CASSIQGFNEKLFF
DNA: TGCGCCAGCAGTATTCAGGGTTTTAATGAAAAACTGTTTTTT

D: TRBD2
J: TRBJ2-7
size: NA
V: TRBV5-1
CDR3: CASSLDRAGGEQYF
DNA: TGCGCCAGCAGCTTGGACAGGGCGGGGGGCGAGCAGTACTTC

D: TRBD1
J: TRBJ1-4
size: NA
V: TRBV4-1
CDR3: CASRGQGALDEKLFF
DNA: TGCGCCAGCAGGGGACAGGGGGCGTTGGATGAAAAACTGTTTTTT

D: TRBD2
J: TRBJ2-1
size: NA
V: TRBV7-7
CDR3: CASSQLAGVGNEQFF
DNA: TGTGCTAGCAGCCAACTAGCGGGGGTAGGGAATGAGCAGTTCTTC

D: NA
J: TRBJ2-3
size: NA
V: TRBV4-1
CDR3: CASSPRGLVADTQYF
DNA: TGCGCCAGCAGCCCCCGGGGGTTAGTGGCAGATACGCAGTATTTT

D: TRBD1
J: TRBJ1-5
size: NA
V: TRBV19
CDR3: CASSIDPRAGGNQPQHF
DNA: TGTGCCAGTAGTATAGATCCCCGGGCAGGGGGGAATCAGCCCCAGCATTTT

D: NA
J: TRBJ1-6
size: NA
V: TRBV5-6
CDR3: CASSTQGRAPLHF
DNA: TGTGCCAGCAGCACGCAGGGGAGGGCACCCCTCCACTTT

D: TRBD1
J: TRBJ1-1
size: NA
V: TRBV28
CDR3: CASNYFGQGSEAFF
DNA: TGTGCCAGCAACTATTTCGGACAGGGGTCTGAAGCTTTCTTT

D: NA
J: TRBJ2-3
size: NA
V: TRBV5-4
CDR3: CASSLDKNTDTQYF
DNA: TGTGCCAGCAGCTTGGACAAGAACACAGATACGCAGTATTTT

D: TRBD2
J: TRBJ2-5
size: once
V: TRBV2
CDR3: CASRPGLAGERETQYF
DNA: TGTGCCAGCCGCCCGGGACTAGCGGGAGAACGTGAGACCCAGTACTTC

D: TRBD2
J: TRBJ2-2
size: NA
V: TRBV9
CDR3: CASSVAPSGRAGELFF
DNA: TGTGCCAGCAGCGTAGCCCCGAGCGGGAGGGCCGGGGAGCTGTTTTTT